This T cell receptor beta chain was captured in a study of tumor-infiltrating lymphocytes in primary liver carcinoma. Turning to the study itself: Sequenced samples came back with roughly 3.5 to 8 million productive TCRbeta reads, and the counts looked alike across tissue types.

TCR beta cDNA came from around 500 ng total RNA, primed with a constant-region primer. Libraries covering TCR beta were generated through three nested multiplex PCR rounds (using a slightly modified ARM-PCR). Forward primers for TRBV1-TRBV30 and a C-beta reverse primer served the first two PCR rounds, at about 11 cycles each. TCRdb reanalysed the multiplex PCR reads using MiXCR and keeps one entry per CDR3 protein. Among 110,000 or so distinct CDR3 sequences, around 84% were seen once, and the ten largest hold approximately 21%. CDR3 length equals 14 residues. The germline V gene encodes CDR1 MNHEY and CDR2 SVGAGI. A note on this clonotype: Mismatch with germline at one junction end may stem from a read error.

Investigators took RNA and DNA out together from roughly 18-30 mg of unsorted bulk tissue. Patients diagnosed with primary liver carcinoma received treatment through surgical resection. Each of the tumor samples contained in excess of 85% viable tumor cells. The sequence derives from a middle-aged man with primary liver carcinoma and hepatitis B virus infection. The chain uses TRBV6-5 and TRBJ1-1; 7 bases agree with TRBD1. Sequencing was carried out using liver tumor tissue from sampling region 3. Subset described: tumor region T3, left-lateral pole. The DNA of the CDR3 is TGTGCCAACAGTGTGACAGGGAAGGACACTGAAGCTCTCTTT. This codes for CANSVTGKDTEALF.